Listed below are T cell receptor beta chains from one sample, sequenced in a study of T-cell memory formation after mild COVID-19. TCRdb passed the 5' RACE reads through MiXCR, listing each CDR3 protein once. The profile shows 350,000 to 500,000 distinct CDR3 sequences, 15% to 20% of them singletons. The sample taken for sequencing was PBMCs or a T cell subset sorted from them (not recorded which). The receptors originated from a man aged 18 to 30 who had mild COVID-19 (a few samples of this study predate the infection). Cell type and time point are not known. Both conserved end residues are part of each CDR3. A D gene is named only where the DNA matches it firmly. Size is omitted from some rows. Given values are once, few, many or a class for expanded clones.

TRBV4-3	few	TRBJ1-2	NA	CASSPGPGNYGYTF	TGCGCCAGCAGCCCGGGACCTGGTAACTATGGCTACACCTTC
TRBV20-1	NA	TRBJ2-3	TRBD2	CSATLAGGVQDTQYF	TGCAGTGCCACACTAGCGGGGGGCGTTCAGGATACGCAGTATTTT
TRBV11-3	few	TRBJ2-1	TRBD2	CASGLAVNNEQFF	TGTGCCTCGGGACTAGCGGTGAACAATGAGCAGTTCTTC
TRBV20-1	once	TRBJ2-1	NA	CSARGIAVLSNNEQFF	TGCAGTGCTAGGGGGATAGCGGTCCTCTCGAACAATGAGCAGTTCTTC
TRBV5-1	few	TRBJ2-1	NA	CASSLWDAGEQFF	TGCGCCAGCAGCTTGTGGGACGCGGGGGAGCAGTTCTTC
TRBV5-1	NA	TRBJ2-1	TRBD2	CASSLGGTSGGAQEQFF	TGCGCCAGCAGCTTGGGTGGCACTAGCGGGGGGGCACAAGAGCAGTTCTTC
TRBV6-5	few	TRBJ2-3	TRBD2	CASSYPTSGGADTQYF	TGTGCCAGCAGTTACCCGACTAGCGGGGGGGCGGATACGCAGTATTTT
TRBV3-1	few	TRBJ1-1	NA	CASSQDVTRGYTEAFF	TGTGCCAGCAGCCAAGATGTGACCCGGGGGTACACTGAAGCTTTCTTT
TRBV29-1	NA	TRBJ2-2	NA	CSVVGDLTGELFF	TGCAGCGTTGTGGGCGACCTCACCGGGGAGCTGTTTTTT
TRBV15	NA	TRBJ1-2	NA	CATHGMSSYGYTF	TGTGCCACCCACGGGATGTCGAGCTATGGCTACACCTTC
TRBV6-2/TRBV6-3	many	TRBJ2-1	TRBD1	CASTRSTGGLNEQFF	TGTGCCAGCACGAGGTCAACAGGGGGATTGAATGAGCAGTTCTTC
TRBV11-1	few	TRBJ2-3	TRBD2	CASSWGLAGSTDTQYF	TGTGCCAGCAGCTGGGGACTAGCGGGGTCCACAGATACGCAGTATTTT
TRBV20-1	NA	TRBJ2-1	TRBD1	CSASGGFDNEQFF	TGCAGTGCTTCAGGGGGCTTCGACAATGAGCAGTTCTTC
TRBV20-1	NA	TRBJ2-7	NA	CSARSRDHYEQYF	TGCAGTGCTAGATCCCGGGACCACTACGAGCAGTACTTC
TRBV6-5	NA	TRBJ2-2	NA	CASSSKGNTGELFF	TGTGCCAGCAGTTCTAAGGGCAACACCGGGGAGCTGTTTTTT
TRBV27	NA	TRBJ2-1	TRBD1	CASSFRAGGSGEQFF	TGTGCCAGCAGTTTTCGGGCAGGGGGTTCAGGTGAGCAGTTCTTC
TRBV5-1	many	TRBJ2-3	TRBD2	CASRTGTSGTDTQYF	TGCGCCAGCAGAACCGGGACTAGCGGAACAGATACGCAGTATTTT
TRBV5-1	NA	TRBJ2-1	NA	CASSLAPGSNEQFF	TGCGCCAGCAGCTTGGCCCCGGGGTCTAATGAGCAGTTCTTC
TRBV6-2/TRBV6-3	few	TRBJ2-1	NA	CASSQSYREQFF	TGTGCCAGCAGTCAATCCTACAGGGAGCAGTTCTTC
TRBV11-3	few	TRBJ2-1	TRBD1	CASSLGQTSGNEQFF	TGTGCCAGCAGCTTGGGACAGACTTCGGGGAATGAGCAGTTCTTC
TRBV25-1	few	TRBJ2-1	NA	CASSGGGYGEQFF	TGTGCCAGCAGTGGAGGGGGGTACGGTGAGCAGTTCTTC
TRBV5-1	many	TRBJ1-5	NA	CASSPATLGQPQHF	TGCGCCAGCAGCCCGGCGACCTTGGGTCAGCCCCAGCATTTT
TRBV5-1	NA	TRBJ1-6	NA	CASSLGQTDSPLHF	TGCGCCAGCAGCTTGGGACAGACCGATTCACCCCTCCACTTT
TRBV7-9	few	TRBJ2-1	NA	CASSPVGGSYNEQFF	TGTGCCAGCAGCCCAGTTGGGGGGTCCTACAATGAGCAGTTCTTC
TRBV18	few	TRBJ2-5	TRBD1	CASSPNQLTGTETQYF	TGTGCCAGCTCACCAAATCAATTGACAGGGACAGAGACCCAGTACTTC
TRBV4-1	NA	TRBJ1-3	NA	CASSQDSSTTGNTIYF	TGCGCCAGCAGCCAAGATTCCTCGACAACTGGAAACACCATATATTTT
TRBV5-4	few	TRBJ1-6	NA	CASSLATHSPLHF	TGTGCCAGCAGCTTGGCCACGCATTCACCCCTCCACTTT
TRBV3-1	few	TRBJ2-4	TRBD1	CASSPGHSGGNIQYF	TGTGCCAGCAGCCCGGGACACTCAGGGGGAAACATTCAGTACTTC
TRBV29-1	few	TRBJ2-1	NA	CSAISLGGSYNEQFF	TGCAGCGCAATTTCCCTCGGGGGCTCCTACAATGAGCAGTTCTTC
TRBV4-1	few	TRBJ2-3	TRBD2	CASSHLAGGPGDTQYF	TGCGCCAGCAGCCATTTAGCGGGGGGGCCGGGAGATACGCAGTATTTT
TRBV7-2	few	TRBJ1-2	NA	CASSLGLLARGYTF	TGTGCCAGCAGCTTAGGACTCTTGGCGCGGGGCTACACCTTC
TRBV5-1	NA	TRBJ2-3	NA	CASSLGPLSTDTQYF	TGCGCCAGCAGCTTGGGGCCCCTTAGCACAGATACGCAGTATTTT
TRBV18	many	TRBJ2-3	TRBD2	CASSRGGLAEGTDTQYF	TGTGCCAGCTCACGAGGCGGACTAGCGGAGGGCACAGATACGCAGTATTTT
TRBV4-1	once	TRBJ2-1	NA	CASNDLPSSYNEQFF	TGCGCCAGCAACGACCTGCCCAGCTCCTACAATGAGCAGTTCTTC
TRBV4-1	few	TRBJ2-6	NA	CASSQVRADRLTF	TGCGCCAGCAGCCAAGTCCGGGCCGACCGCCTGACTTTC
TRBV28	NA	TRBJ2-1	NA	CASRHPGVSSYNEQFF	TGTGCCAGCAGGCATCCAGGGGTGAGCTCCTACAATGAGCAGTTCTTC
TRBV7-2	NA	TRBJ2-5	TRBD2	CASSVVAGTIQETQYF	TGTGCCAGCAGCGTAGTAGCGGGGACCATCCAAGAGACCCAGTACTTC
TRBV6-2/TRBV6-3	NA	TRBJ2-2	TRBD2	CASSQDLAGGTTGELFF	TGTGCCAGCAGTCAAGATCTAGCGGGGGGTACCACCGGGGAGCTGTTTTTT
TRBV7-2	NA	TRBJ2-5	NA	CASSLGAQRPETQYF	TGTGCCAGCAGCTTGGGGGCGCAAAGGCCAGAGACCCAGTACTTC
TRBV5-1	few	TRBJ2-7	NA	CASSLPNPYEQYF	TGCGCCAGCAGCTTGCCCAACCCCTACGAGCAGTACTTC
TRBV27	few	TRBJ1-1	NA	CASRDQGFTEAFF	TGTGCCAGCAGGGATCAGGGTTTCACTGAAGCTTTCTTT
TRBV30	NA	TRBJ2-7	NA	CAWSVQMSSYEQYF	TGTGCCTGGAGTGTTCAGATGAGCTCCTACGAGCAGTACTTC
TRBV12-3/TRBV12-4	NA	TRBJ1-4	TRBD1	CASSLRGQGGGEKLFF	TGTGCCAGCAGTCTTCGGGGACAGGGCGGAGGGGAAAAACTGTTTTTT
TRBV5-1	NA	TRBJ2-3	NA	CASSLGLADRTDTQYF	TGCGCCAGCAGCTTGGGCCTAGCAGACCGCACAGATACGCAGTATTTT
TRBV18	few	TRBJ2-7	TRBD2	CASFVGGGFYEQYF	TGTGCCAGCTTCGTAGGCGGGGGATTCTACGAGCAGTACTTC
TRBV7-6	NA	TRBJ2-1	NA	CASSPRVNSYNEQFF	TGTGCCAGCAGCCCTAGGGTAAACTCCTACAATGAGCAGTTCTTC
TRBV5-4	NA	TRBJ2-7	NA	CASSYRSGSSYEQYF	TGTGCCAGCAGCTACCGGTCGGGCAGCTCCTACGAGCAGTACTTC
TRBV6-5	NA	TRBJ1-4	NA	CASGLTGGGEKLFF	TGTGCCAGCGGGTTAACAGGAGGTGGTGAAAAACTGTTTTTT
TRBV15	few	TRBJ1-1	NA	CATSRGASVDTEAFF	TGTGCCACCAGCAGAGGGGCCAGTGTGGACACTGAAGCTTTCTTT
TRBV20-1	NA	TRBJ2-5	TRBD1	CSARTGEETQYF	TGCAGTGCTAGAACAGGGGAAGAGACCCAGTACTTC
TRBV7-9	NA	TRBJ2-7	NA	CASSLARDSYEQYF	TGTGCCAGCAGCTTAGCGCGGGACTCCTACGAGCAGTACTTC
TRBV7-2	few	TRBJ2-5	TRBD2	CASSESSGETQYF	TGTGCCAGCAGCGAAAGTAGCGGGGAGACCCAGTACTTC
TRBV11-2	NA	TRBJ1-6	NA	CASSLDRGGPLHF	TGTGCCAGCAGCTTAGACCGGGGGGGACCCCTCCACTTT
TRBV4-1	NA	TRBJ2-5	NA	CASSQDGGRQETQYF	TGCGCCAGCAGCCAAGACGGGGGCCGACAAGAGACCCAGTACTTC
TRBV3-1	NA	TRBJ2-3	NA	CASGGSRDTQYF	TGTGCCAGCGGGGGGAGTCGAGATACGCAGTATTTT
TRBV6-6	NA	TRBJ2-7	TRBD1	CASIRQGEVTYEQYF	TGTGCCAGCATTCGACAGGGGGAGGTTACTTACGAGCAGTACTTC
TRBV4-2	NA	TRBJ1-6	NA	CASSQGTGDRTLHF	TGTGCCAGCAGCCAAGGTACCGGAGACAGGACCCTCCACTTT
TRBV30	NA	TRBJ2-5	NA	CAWSPSVWGTQYF	TGTGCCTGGAGCCCCTCCGTTTGGGGGACCCAGTACTTC
TRBV7-2	few	TRBJ2-5	TRBD1	CASNRDRDRETQYF	TGTGCCAGCAACCGGGACAGGGATCGGGAGACCCAGTACTTC